A single TCR beta chain is shown here with its context. Per the original data handling: From reference gene primer amplification, estimates of nucleated cell counts were derived. Sequencing used immunoSEQ multiplex PCR; TCRdb keeps in-frame clones, though not all of them. V and J calls and clone size are as listed in that table; D and trimming were resolved from the DNA. The sample yields around 160,000 clones, around 84% seen once. This specimen comes from a study of blood T cell repertoires in COVID-19. Study at large: Spain, Italy and the United States supplied samples that represented acute and convalescent COVID-19. T cells, B-cell-depleted T cells, or PBMCs provided the cDNA or gDNA that served as material.

Germline V gene data show CDR1 as MNHEY and CDR2 as SMNVEV (reference sequence). V dropped 5 bases and J dropped 2 bases, with 12 bases sitting between them. The CDR3 covers 14 residues. The receptor's source is a human donor in a cohort sampled during active COVID-19. Sequenced material: peripheral blood. The chain links TRBV27 to TRBJ2-5; a possible D gene is TRBD1 (6 bases). The CDR3 nucleotides read TGTGCCAGCAGTGGGGACAATCGGCAAGAGACCCAGTACTTC. The encoded protein is CASSGDNRQETQYF.